The 30 T cell receptor beta chains given below trace back to one sample, sequenced in a study of tumor-infiltrating lymphocytes in localized non-small cell lung cancer (dated by TCRdb to the early 2020s). Library creation used the immunoSEQ multiplex PCR assay. TCRdb mirrors the immuneACCESS table, restricted to in-frame sequences. Some clones are absent from its copies; in checked studies, under half trace to an unresolved V gene, and the reason for the others is unknown. This sample gives more than 12,000 clones in total; roughly 75% of them show up just once. The top ten clonotypes cover approximately 20% of the sample. Input material: uninvolved lung tissue not adjacent to the tumor. These receptors came from a human donor with non-small cell lung cancer.

The V and J genes are TRBV28 and TRBJ1-5; 7 nucleotides agree with TRBD1. The CDR3 runs 14 residues. V was clipped by 3 bases and J by 7 bases; unmatched bases: 6. From germline, CDR1 is MDHEN and CDR2 SYDVKM. CDR3 DNA sequence: TGTGCCAGCAGTTTTTCAGGGGGTGGGCAGCCCCAGCATTTT. It specifies CASSFSGGGQPQHF.

By sample share, this clone is medium-sized. V usage is TRBV9 and J usage is TRBJ1-2; D may be TRBD1 (6 bases). Germline-derived CDR1 and CDR2 are SGDLS and YYNGEE. The CDR3 has 15 residues. Trimming removed 0 bases at V and 5 bases at J, with 14 bases between. The CDR3 reads CASSVERGGGYGYTF. The CDR3 DNA sequence: TGTGCCAGCAGCGTAGAGAGGGGGGGAGGTTATGGCTACACCTTC.

By share of the sample, this clone is medium-sized (0.01 to 0.1%). V gene TRBV19 combines with J gene TRBJ2-3, with D possibly matching TRBD1 (6 bases). CDR1 LNHDA and CDR2 SQIVND come from the germline V gene (reference sequence). Between the trimmed V and J ends, which lost 5 bases and 1 base, there was a span of 16 bases. The CDR3 extends over 16 amino acids. The CDR3 loop reads CASSLGQLGGTDTQYF. DNA for the CDR3: TGTGCCAGTAGTCTCGGACAGTTGGGGGGCACAGATACGCAGTATTTT. The whole variable domain, remainder taken from reference TRBV19 and TRBJ2-3, is DGGITQSPKYLFRKEGQNVTLSCEQNLNHDAMYWYRQDPGQGLRLIYYSQIVNDFQKGDIAEGYSVSREKKESFPLTVTSAQKNPTAFYLCASSLGQLGGTDTQYFGPGTRLTVL.

This rearrangement joins TRBV5-1 to TRBJ2-7; possible D gene TRBD1, 6 bases. Germline CDR1 and CDR2: SGHRS and YFSETQ. Trimming left V 3 bases short and J 2 bases short, with 15 bases between. This CDR3 comprises 15 residues. In nucleotides, the CDR3 is TGCGCCAGCAGCTCGCAGACAGGTCCCACCTACGAGCAGTACTTC. This translates into CASSSQTGPTYEQYF.

The chain combines TRBV7-8 with TRBJ1-1, with D hard to call. CDR1 and CDR2 from the germline V gene are SGHVS and FQNEAQ. V shed 0 bases and J shed 1 base, with 15 bases lying between them. The CDR3 loop spans 17 amino acids. The CDR3 DNA is TGTGCCAGCAGCTTAGCGGGCGGGAGGAAAAAGAACACTGAAGCTTTCTTT. Its translation: CASSLAGGRKKNTEAFF.

This chain uses TRBV19 with TRBJ2-2, with 13 positions matching TRBD2. With 6 bases clipped from V and 6 bases from J, the junction kept 10 bases outside the gene matches. The length of the CDR3 is 17 residues. In germline, CDR1 is LNHDA, CDR2 SQIVND (reference sequence). The CDR3 reads CASSVGLAGARSGELFF. CDR3 bases: TGTGCCAGTAGCGTTGGACTAGCGGGAGCTCGTTCCGGGGAGCTGTTTTTT.

The CDR3 sequence: CASSLYGQGRSYNEQFF. The CDR3, as DNA: TGTGCCAGCAGTCTATATGGACAGGGGCGCTCCTACAATGAGCAGTTCTTC. V and J are TRBV27 and TRBJ2-1; 9 bases line up with TRBD1. V shed 5 bases, J shed 0 bases, and the junction held 8 bases outside the gene matches. The CDR3 extends over 17 amino acids. From germline, CDR1 is MNHEY and CDR2 SMNVEV (reference sequence).

This chain uses TRBV19 with TRBJ1-5, with 7 bases lining up with TRBD1. V gave up 3 bases and J gave up 5 bases; unmatched junction bases: 4. CDR1 is LNHDA and CDR2 is SQIVND in the germline V gene (reference sequence). The CDR3 is 14 amino acids. The CDR3 loop is CASSMGQTDQPQHF. The CDR3 region has the DNA TGTGCCAGTAGTATGGGACAGACTGATCAGCCCCAGCATTTT.

Only a few counts were recorded for this clone. The chain employs TRBV18 and TRBJ1-5, with a weak D call TRBD1 (6 bases). CDR3 size: 15 residues. Germline V gene lookup returns CDR1 KGHSH and CDR2 LQKENI. V gave up 3 bases and J gave up 7 bases, with 16 bases separating them. CDR3 residues: CASSPYRDDKQPQHF. The CDR3 region has the DNA TGTGCCAGCTCACCTTACAGGGATGACAAGCAGCCCCAGCATTTT.

This chain connects TRBV11-2 to TRBJ2-3; 9 bases map to TRBD2. V dropped 1 base and J dropped 2; count of bases not matched to a gene: 7. Per germline, CDR1 SGHAT and CDR2 FQNNGV. This CDR3 has 17 residues. CDR3 nucleotide sequence: TGTGCCAGCAGCTTAGCCCGGCTAGCGGGACCCACAGATACGCAGTATTTT. Protein product: CASSLARLAGPTDTQYF.

The V call is TRBV7-8, the J call TRBJ2-1; D call uncertain. The CDR3 totals 17 residues. V lost 2 bases to trimming and J lost 0 bases, with 14 bases between them. Germline V gives CDR1 SGHVS, CDR2 FQNEAQ. The CDR3 sequence is CASSLTSSWSSYNEQFF. CDR3 bases: TGTGCCAGCAGCTTAACCTCGTCCTGGAGCTCCTACAATGAGCAGTTCTTC.

V gene TRBV7-8 combines with J gene TRBJ2-1; 7 bases map to TRBD1. From germline, CDR1 is SGHVS and CDR2 FQNEAQ. After removal of 5 bases from V and 2 bases from J, the junction contained 3 bases not matched to a gene. This CDR3 comprises 14 residues. CDR3 sequence: CASSTGTAYNEQFF. DNA of the CDR3: TGTGCCAGCAGCACTGGGACAGCCTACAATGAGCAGTTCTTC.

The rearrangement uses TRBV28 and TRBJ2-5; the D call may be TRBD1 or TRBD2 (7 bases each). Trimming removed 6 bases from V and 3 bases from J, with 17 bases in between. Looked up from germline, CDR1 is MDHEN and CDR2 is SYDVKM. The CDR3 is 15 residues long. CDR3 in DNA: TGTGCCAGCAGGGAAATCAGGGGGGGGAAAGAGACCCAGTACTTC. This encodes CASREIRGGKETQYF.

The chain is built from TRBV5-6 and TRBJ2-2; TRBD2 might be the D (6 bases). CDR3 length: 15 residues. The V gene's germline CDR1 is SGHDT and CDR2 YYEEEE. V was pared by 2 bases and J by 0 bases, with 8 bases between. The CDR3: CASSFRRANTGELFF. The CDR3 DNA sequence: TGTGCCAGCAGCTTTCGGAGGGCGAACACCGGGGAGCTGTTTTTT.

The chain recombines TRBV5-1 with TRBJ2-5; 10 bases fit TRBD2. Germline CDR1 is SGHRS and CDR2 is YFSETQ. Trimming cost V 1 base and J 6 bases; bases outside gene matches: 6. The CDR3 runs 15 residues. CDR3 region: CASSLQTSGLKTQYF. The CDR3 DNA follows: TGCGCCAGCAGCTTGCAGACTAGCGGGTTGAAGACCCAGTACTTC.

The rearrangement uses TRBV9 and TRBJ2-3, with 13 nucleotides matching TRBD2. Germline V gene data show CDR1 as SGDLS and CDR2 as YYNGEE. CDR3 length equals 17 residues. Trimming took 4 bases from V and 6 from J; bases not matched to a gene: 11. CDR3 loop: CASSLGLAGVTYDTQYF. Written as DNA, the CDR3 is TGTGCCAGCAGCCTAGGACTAGCGGGAGTCACGTACGATACGCAGTATTTT.

The CDR3 region has the DNA TGTGCCAGCAGTTTCCCCCCGGACAGCAATCAGCCCCAGCATTTT. This translates into CASSFPPDSNQPQHF. The chain uses TRBV6-6 and TRBJ1-5; D gene ambiguous. This CDR3 has 15 residues. Germline CDR1 reads MNHNY; CDR2 reads SVGAGI (reference sequence). Trimming stripped 4 bases from V and 1 base from J, with 11 bases between.

A note on this clone: This may be a read error: a much more frequent sequence differs by one nucleotide. The chain has TRBV7-8 and TRBJ2-7, with D uncertain. CDR3 length: 11 residues. The V and J ends lost 4 bases and 3 bases respectively, with 4 bases between them. Germline lookup yields CDR1 SGHVS and CDR2 FQNEAQ. This CDR3 reads CASSSYYEQYF. Here the CDR3 DNA reads TGTGCCAGCAGCTCCTACTACGAGCAGTACTTC.

The chain uses TRBV6-5 and TRBJ1-5; D is possibly TRBD1 (6 bases). The V gene's germline CDR1 is MNHEY and CDR2 SVGAGI. Trimming removed 4 bases at V and 4 bases at J, with 11 bases between. The CDR3 covers 14 residues. CDR3 loop: CASSLDSQNQPQHF. The CDR3, as DNA: TGTGCCAGCAGTTTGGACAGTCAGAATCAGCCCCAGCATTTT.

The J gene is TRBJ1-5, the V gene TRBV28; 7 bases agree with TRBD1. The trim removed 5 bases at V and 1 base at J, leaving 5 bases unmatched. The CDR3 is made up of 15 amino acids. The germline V gene encodes CDR1 MDHEN and CDR2 SYDVKM. The CDR3 loop is CASSRPGQSNQPQHF. DNA of the CDR3: TGTGCCAGCAGTAGACCGGGACAGAGCAATCAGCCCCAGCATTTT.

This chain joins TRBV10-3 and TRBJ2-7; TRBD1 matches at 8 bases. CDR1 and CDR2 from the germline V gene are ENHRY and SYGVKD. The CDR3 spans 14 residues. After removal of 6 bases from V and 0 bases from J, the junction contained 4 bases not matched to a gene. CDR3 sequence reads: CAIRGDRSSYEQYF. DNA for the CDR3: TGTGCCATCAGAGGGGACAGGTCCTCCTACGAGCAGTACTTC.

The chain joins TRBV5-6 to TRBJ2-5; TRBD1 matches 8 bases. Germline loops: CDR1 SGHDT, CDR2 YYEEEE. Trimming removed 0 bases from V and 4 bases from J; junction bases left unmatched: 5. The CDR3 has 15 amino acids. Written as DNA, the CDR3 is TGTGCCAGCAGCTTGGCTCCAGGGGGCGGAGAGACCCAGTACTTC. Its translation is CASSLAPGGGETQYF. The variable domain in full, with the rest retrieved from reference TRBV5-6 and TRBJ2-5, is DAGVTQSPTHLIKTRGQQVTLRCSPKSGHDTVSWYQQALGQGPQFIFQYYEEEERQRGNFPDRFSGHQFPNYSSELNVNALLLGDSALYLCASSLAPGGGETQYFGPGTRLLVL.

CDR3 amino acids: CASSFRNQETQYF. In DNA, the CDR3 is TGTGCCAGCAGCTTTCGTAACCAAGAGACCCAGTACTTC. V gene TRBV5-4 combines with J gene TRBJ2-5; D gene ambiguous. In germline, CDR1 is SGHNT, CDR2 YYREEE (reference sequence). The CDR3 totals 13 residues. V shed 2 bases and J shed 0 bases, with 5 bases lying between them.

The chain uses TRBV30 and TRBJ1-2; a weak D match, TRBD1 (5 bases). The V gene's germline CDR1 is GTSNPN and CDR2 SVGIG (reference sequence). CDR3 length: 16 residues. Trimming removed 2 bases from V and 4 bases from J, with 20 bases in between. This chain's CDR3 is CAWSRTRQRSFYGYTF. The CDR3 DNA sequence: TGTGCCTGGAGTCGAACGCGACAGAGATCATTCTATGGCTACACCTTC.

The chain couples TRBV2 to TRBJ2-4; D gene uncertain. CDR3 length: 12 residues. Looked up from germline, CDR1 is SNHLY and CDR2 is FYNNEI. V was pared by 8 bases and J by 2 bases, with 7 bases between. This CDR3 is CASEKSKNIQYF. DNA of the CDR3: TGTGCCAGCGAGAAGTCCAAAAACATTCAGTACTTC.

CDR3 DNA: TGCAGCGTTGAGCTGCGCGTTGGCAATGAGCAGTTCTTC. This encodes CSVELRVGNEQFF. The chain combines TRBV29-1 with TRBJ2-1; D gene unclear. The CDR3 extends over 13 amino acids. Germline loops: CDR1 SQVTM, CDR2 ANQGSEA. V lost 3 bases, J lost 6 bases, and 12 bases lay in between.

This chain joins TRBV5-3 and TRBJ2-1; 11 positions agree with TRBD1. TRBV5-3 has ORF status, its function being uncertain. The CDR3 contains 17 residues. V dropped 4 bases and J dropped 5; count of bases not matched to a gene: 11. In DNA form, the CDR3 reads TGTGCCAGAAGCCCGGAAGGGACAGGGGGACTAAACAATGAGCAGTTCTTC. Translated: CARSPEGTGGLNNEQFF.

V and J are TRBV7-2 and TRBJ1-4; D is possibly TRBD1 (5 bases). The germline CDR1 and CDR2 sequences are SGHTA and FQGNSA. The CDR3 spans 13 residues. Trimming left V 6 bases short and J 7 bases short, with 12 bases between. The CDR3 here is CASSPAGREKLFF. The CDR3 DNA is TGTGCCAGCAGTCCAGCGGGGCGTGAAAAACTGTTTTTT.

V gene TRBV30 combines with J gene TRBJ1-5; D gene uncertain. With 0 bases removed from V and 2 bases from J, the gap between germline ends came to 8 bases. In germline, CDR1 is GTSNPN, CDR2 SVGIG (reference sequence). The CDR3 runs 14 residues. The CDR3 here is CAWSVGMGNQPQHF. The CDR3 bases are TGTGCCTGGAGTGTCGGGATGGGCAATCAGCCCCAGCATTTT.

The chain carries TRBV28 and TRBJ1-1; 7 bases fit TRBD1. The CDR3 loop spans 18 amino acids. Germline V gene sequence: CDR1 MDHEN, CDR2 SYDVKM. The J segment lost 4 bases and the V segment lost 2 bases, leaving 16 bases of the junction unmatched. The CDR3 nucleotides are TGTGCCAGCAGTTTAAACGCATTCCACAGGGGTCGTGGCACTGAAGCTTTCTTT. It encodes CASSLNAFHRGRGTEAFF. The complete variable domain, with remaining parts taken from reference TRBV28 and TRBJ1-1, reads DVKVTQSSRYLVKRTGEKVFLECVQDMDHENMFWYRQDPGLGLRLIYFSYDVKMKEKGDIPEGYSVSREKKERFSLILESASTNQTSMYLCASSLNAFHRGRGTEAFFGQGTRLTVV.